Presented here are 3 T cell receptor beta chains from one specimen sequenced in a study of blood T cell repertoires in COVID-19. Some clones are missing from TCRdb's copy, which holds only in-frame ones; the method was immunoSEQ multiplex PCR. The sample shows about 200,000 clones, 85% of them seen only once. The sample taken for sequencing was peripheral blood. These receptors came from a man aged 55 to 69 with COVID-19, enrolled during active disease.

The rearrangement links TRBV7-2 to TRBJ2-7; 10 positions match TRBD1. This CDR3 contains 15 residues. Looked up from germline, CDR1 is SGHTA and CDR2 is FQGNSA. V was clipped by 3 bases and J by 3 bases; unmatched bases: 5. CDR3 coding DNA: TGTGCCAGCAGCTTCCGGGACAGGGGAGGCTACGAGCAGTACTTC. Amino acids: CASSFRDRGGYEQYF.

This sequence joins TRBV14 and TRBJ2-5; D remains unclear. The V end was cut by 1 base, the J end by 2 bases, with 8 bases between. Germline CDR1 SGHDN, CDR2 FVKESK. This CDR3 contains 14 residues. The CDR3 DNA is TGTGCCAGCAGCCAAGCGAACATACAAGAGACCCAGTACTTC. Amino acid sequence: CASSQANIQETQYF.

The rearrangement uses TRBV30 and TRBJ1-6; D call uncertain. V shed 7 bases and J shed 4 bases, with 11 bases lying between them. The CDR3 loop spans 13 amino acids. Germline V lookup: CDR1 GTSNPN, CDR2 SVGIG (reference sequence). Written as DNA, the CDR3 is TGTGCCTCAGGACTGGATTATAATTCACCCCTCCACTTT. It encodes CASGLDYNSPLHF. Based on the CDR3 plus reference TRBV30 and TRBJ1-6, the full variable domain is SQTIHQWPATLVQPVGSPLSLECTVEGTSNPNLYWYRQAAGRGLQLLFYSVGIGQISSEVPQNLSASRPQDRQFILSSKKLLLSDSGFYLCASGLDYNSPLHFGNGTRLTVT.